This TCR beta chain emerged from a study of tumor-infiltrating lymphocytes in primary liver carcinoma. Starting material of 450 to 500 ng total RNA yielded TCR beta cDNA via a constant-region primer. Nested multiplex PCR, run for three rounds with slightly modified ARM-PCR, yielded TCR beta libraries. Via MiXCR, TCRdb re-called the multiplex PCR reads, giving one row per CDR3 protein. The table lists about 180,000 distinct CDR3 sequences, 60% of them singletons. The blood RNA (from unsorted whole blood) was obtained, and germline DNA was also extracted. Specimen: peripheral blood. The receptor's source is a middle-aged man with primary liver carcinoma and hepatitis B virus infection.

The CDR3 coding sequence is TGCGCCAGCAGTGACCAGGGAGTGGGAGATACGCAGTATTTT. Translated, it gives CASSDQGVGDTQYF. The genes are TRBV10-2 and TRBJ2-3; TRBD1 or TRBD2 may be the D gene (5 bases each). V lost 3 bases to trimming and J lost 5 bases, with 12 bases between them. CDR1 and CDR2 from the germline V gene are WSHSY and SAAADI. The CDR3 extends over 14 amino acids.